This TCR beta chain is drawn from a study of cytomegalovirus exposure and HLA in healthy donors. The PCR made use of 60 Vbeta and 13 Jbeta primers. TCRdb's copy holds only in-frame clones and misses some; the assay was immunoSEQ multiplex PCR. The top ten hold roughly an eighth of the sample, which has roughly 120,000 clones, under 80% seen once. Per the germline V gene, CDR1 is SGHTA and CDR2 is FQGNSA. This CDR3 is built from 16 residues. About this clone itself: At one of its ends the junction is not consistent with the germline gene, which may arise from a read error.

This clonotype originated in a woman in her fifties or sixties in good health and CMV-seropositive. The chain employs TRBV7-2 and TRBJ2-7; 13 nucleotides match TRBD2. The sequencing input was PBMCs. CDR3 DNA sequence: TGTGCCAGCAGCTTAGGAAGACTAGCGGGAGGCCCCCGCCCGTTCTTC. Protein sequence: CASSLGRLAGGPRPFF.